The present entry profiles one T cell receptor (beta chain) with its context. Its target is unknown. The CDR3 covers 18 residues. Germline V CDR1 and CDR2: MNHGY, SAAAGT. V gave up 0 bases and J gave up 12 bases, with 27 bases separating them. 60 Vbeta and 13 Jbeta primers were used in PCR. Assay used: immunoSEQ multiplex PCR; TCRdb lists only in-frame clones, some missing. In the table there are 85,000 to 120,000 clones, more than 70% of which are singletons. This sample stems from a study of cytomegalovirus exposure and HLA in healthy donors. Whole-study results and caveats: Most subjects' HLA-A and HLA-B alleles were reportedly predicted from TCR beta sequences. Among the CMV-associated chains, a few were confirmed in vitro as specific for CMV antigens.

The sequenced sample consisted of PBMCs. This sequence joins TRBV6-8 and TRBJ2-1; possibly TRBD2 for D (6 bases). This TCR derives from a male donor in good health and CMV-seropositive. CDR3 DNA sequence: TGTGCCAGCAGTTACTCGTCCCTGGGTAGCGGCAATACGATGGGGCAGTTCTTC. It is translated as CASSYSSLGSGNTMGQFF.